Detailed here is one T cell receptor beta chain. RNA in amounts of roughly 0.5 to 1 ug was reverse transcribed with random hexamers. TCRdb ran MiXCR on the immunoSEQ multiplex PCR reads and lists one entry per CDR3 protein. The sample yields a few hundred thousand distinct CDR3 sequences, just under 95% seen once. These data come from a study of CD8 T cells in Susac syndrome. This CDR3 region has 13 residues. Germline V lookup: CDR1 LNHNV, CDR2 YYDKDF (reference sequence). V was pared by 4 bases and J by 7 bases, with 13 bases between. The multiple sclerosis control cohort comprised treatment-naive individuals presenting with stable or active relapsing-remitting disease.

This TCR derives from a human donor with multiple sclerosis. Material for sequencing was CD4+ T cells from PBMCs. This rearrangement joins TRBV15 to TRBJ1-2, with D uncertain. In DNA form, the CDR3 reads TGTGCCACCAGCAACCGAGGTCCAGGTGGCTACACCTTC. Translated, it gives CATSNRGPGGYTF. The whole variable domain, filled in from reference TRBV15 and TRBJ1-2, reads DAMVIQNPRYQVTQFGKPVTLSCSQTLNHNVMYWYQQKSSQAPKLLFHYYDKDFNNEADTPDNFQSRRPNTSFCFLDIRSPGLGDTAMYLCATSNRGPGGYTFGSGTRLTVV.